This T cell receptor beta chain was observed in a study of T cell repertoires in cytomegalovirus infection. Study observations and caveats: In two of eight donors, the top clonotype was HLA-C-restricted CMV-specific.

TCRdb reprocessed the reads with MiXCR, giving one entry per CDR3 protein. The profile covers 450,000 to 550,000 distinct CDR3 sequences, with approximately 16% appearing a single time and 20% to 30% taken by the ten largest. On this clonotype: No antigen is known for it.

Germline CDR1 reads LGHDT; CDR2 reads YNNKEL (reference sequence). V lost 1 base and J lost 1; bases outside the gene matches: 7. The CDR3 runs 18 residues. This receptor was taken from a human donor in good health (CMV status not recorded). Some clones in this sample may be carry-over from other donors' samples. The gene calls are TRBV3-1 and TRBJ2-4; 10 positions match TRBD2. Sequencing was performed on CD8+ T cells from PBMCs. CDR3 region: CASSQGPSGSSAKNIQYF. The CDR3 region has the DNA TGTGCCAGCAGCCAAGGACCTAGCGGGAGTTCGGCCAAAAACATTCAGTACTTC.